This is a list of T cell receptor beta chains from one sample in a study of T cells in Graves' hyperthyroidism and ophthalmopathy. TCRdb used MiXCR to reprocess the multiplex PCR reads, holding one entry per CDR3 protein. The data contain more than 350,000 distinct CDR3 sequences, roughly 17% of them singletons. Sequenced input: blood. Receptors originate from a woman aged 25 to 39 with Graves' hyperthyroidism that later progressed to Graves' ophthalmopathy. The CDR3 runs from the conserved cysteine through the conserved F or W. The D gene is left open where the match is weak. For some rows the clone size is stated as once, few or many, or as a class when expanded; others skip it.

CDR3	DNA	D	size	length	J	V
CASSLVPRDTEAFF	TGCGCCAGCAGCTTGGTGCCCAGGGACACTGAAGCTTTCTTT	.	many	14	TRBJ1-1	TRBV5-1
CSARDQGHTNYGYTF	TGCAGTGCTAGAGATCAGGGCCACACTAACTATGGCTACACCTTC	.	few	15	TRBJ1-2	TRBV20-1
CASSLGTPKYYEQYF	TGTGCCAGCAGCTTAGGGACTCCGAAGTACTACGAGCAGTACTTC	.	many	15	TRBJ2-7	TRBV7-9
CASKGGWRTLGDSGNQPQHF	TGTGCCAGTAAGGGAGGTTGGAGAACCCTCGGGGATTCGGGCAATCAGCCCCAGCATTTT	.	.	20	TRBJ1-5	TRBV19
CASSSDRGQETQYF	TGTGCCAGCAGTTCCGACAGAGGCCAAGAGACCCAGTACTTC	.	many	14	TRBJ2-5	TRBV2
CASSLVWAGANVLTF	TGTGCCAGTAGTCTCGTGTGGGCTGGGGCCAACGTCCTGACTTTC	.	few	15	TRBJ2-6	TRBV19
CASSQTGISTDTQYF	TGTGCCAGCAGCCAGACAGGGATTAGCACAGATACGCAGTATTTT	TRBD1	.	15	TRBJ2-3	TRBV4-1
CASSYSGPTEAFF	TGTGCCAGCAGTTACAGCGGCCCGACTGAAGCTTTCTTT	.	many	13	TRBJ1-1	TRBV6-1
CASSPSPPRGYGYTF	TGTGCCAGCAGCCCCTCCCCCCCCAGGGGTTATGGCTACACCTTC	.	many	15	TRBJ1-2	TRBV28
CASSLVQGLSPLHF	TGTGCCAGCAGCTTAGTCCAGGGGTTGTCACCCCTCCACTTT	.	many	14	TRBJ1-6	TRBV7-9
CASSQQQGGADGYTF	TGTGCCAGCTCACAACAACAGGGAGGGGCCGATGGCTACACCTTC	.	many	15	TRBJ1-2	TRBV18
CASSDFRGWESGESEQFF	TGTGCCAGCAGCGACTTCAGGGGTTGGGAGTCCGGGGAGAGTGAGCAGTTCTTC	.	many	18	TRBJ2-1	TRBV7-9
CATSRTGTTNTGELFF	TGTGCCACCAGCAGAACCGGGACAACGAACACCGGGGAGCTGTTTTTT	.	.	16	TRBJ2-2	TRBV15
CASRGTSGTQYF	TGTGCCAGCAGAGGGACTTCCGGGACCCAGTACTTC	.	many	12	TRBJ2-5	TRBV14
CASSVGQSSYEQYF	TGTGCCAGCAGCGTCGGTCAGAGCTCCTACGAGCAGTACTTC	.	many	14	TRBJ2-7	TRBV9
CASSQGVEGSTAADTQYF	TGTGCCAGCAGCCAAGGGGTTGAGGGTTCGACAGCTGCGGATACGCAGTATTTT	.	many	18	TRBJ2-3	TRBV3-1
CASSFTLDTQYF	TGTGCCAGCAGTTTCACTTTAGATACGCAGTATTTT	.	many	12	TRBJ2-3	TRBV12-3/TRBV12-4
CASSLLAGIGYNEQFF	TGTGCCAGCAGCTTACTAGCGGGGATTGGGTACAATGAGCAGTTCTTC	TRBD2	few	16	TRBJ2-1	TRBV5-4
CASSFPPSSGNTIYF	TGTGCCAGCAGTTTCCCCCCCAGCTCTGGAAACACCATATATTTT	.	.	15	TRBJ1-3	TRBV28
CASSQTSGAYQETQYF	TGTGCCAGCAGCCAGACTAGCGGGGCGTACCAAGAGACCCAGTACTTC	TRBD2	many	16	TRBJ2-5	TRBV3-1
CSARRTGGTNYGYTF	TGCAGTGCTAGACGAACGGGGGGAACTAACTATGGCTACACCTTC	.	few	15	TRBJ1-2	TRBV20-1
CSARGSPSPREYGYTF	TGCAGTGCTAGAGGGTCGCCCAGCCCGAGGGAATATGGCTACACCTTC	.	.	16	TRBJ1-2	TRBV20-1
CASTLTQGNYNEQFF	TGTGCCAGCACCCTAACACAGGGGAATTACAATGAGCAGTTCTTC	TRBD1	many	15	TRBJ2-1	TRBV28
CASSDWSGTEAFF	TGTGCCAGCAGTGACTGGTCCGGCACTGAAGCTTTCTTT	.	few	13	TRBJ1-1	TRBV6-2/TRBV6-3
CASSWTGGARTGANVLTF	TGTGCCAGCAGCTGGACAGGGGGGGCAAGGACTGGGGCCAACGTCCTGACTTTC	TRBD1	many	18	TRBJ2-6	TRBV11-2
CASSLKVSVTDTQYF	TGCGCCAGCAGCCTAAAGGTCTCCGTCACAGATACGCAGTATTTT	.	many	15	TRBJ2-3	TRBV5-1
CASSPDSYTGELFF	TGTGCCAGCAGCCCGGACAGCTACACCGGGGAGCTGTTTTTT	.	.	14	TRBJ2-2	TRBV11-2
CASSQGGETQYF	TGCGCCAGCAGCCAAGGAGGGGAGACCCAGTACTTC	.	.	12	TRBJ2-5	TRBV5-1
CASSHDAGVFTEAFF	TGCGCCAGCAGCCATGATGCAGGGGTTTTCACTGAAGCTTTCTTT	.	.	15	TRBJ1-1	TRBV4-1
CASSMYSGTSYEQYF	TGTGCCAGTAGTATGTATAGCGGGACATCCTACGAGCAGTACTTC	TRBD2	few	15	TRBJ2-7	TRBV19
CASSVVPSSYEQYF	TGTGCCAGCAGCGTAGTTCCAAGCTCCTACGAGCAGTACTTC	.	many	14	TRBJ2-7	TRBV9
CASSSLQGANVLTF	TGTGCCAGCAGTTCCCTACAGGGGGCCAACGTCCTGACTTTC	.	.	14	TRBJ2-6	TRBV28
CASSQAGTGGRGEQYF	TGTGCCAGCAGCCAAGCCGGGACAGGGGGCAGAGGAGAGCAGTACTTC	TRBD1	many	16	TRBJ2-7	TRBV3-1
CASSPERYRIQETQYF	TGTGCCAGCTCACCGGAGCGATATAGGATCCAAGAGACCCAGTACTTC	.	.	16	TRBJ2-5	TRBV18
CASSLGQGASQPQHF	TGTGCCAGCAGCTTGGGACAGGGGGCCAGTCAGCCCCAGCATTTT	TRBD1	many	15	TRBJ1-5	TRBV11-2
CASRRRLAGASGQYF	TGTGCCAGCCGGCGTAGGCTAGCGGGTGCGTCGGGACAGTACTTC	TRBD2	many	15	TRBJ2-5	TRBV28
CASSPPGTSGTDTQYF	TGTGCCAGCAGTCCGCCCGGGACTAGCGGCACAGATACGCAGTATTTT	TRBD2	many	16	TRBJ2-3	TRBV28
CASSLTESSYEQYF	TGTGCCAGCAGCTTGACAGAAAGCTCCTACGAGCAGTACTTC	.	many	14	TRBJ2-7	TRBV7-9
CASSLGGRVYEQYF	TGTGCCAGCAGCCTGGGGGGGAGGGTCTACGAGCAGTACTTC	TRBD2	many	14	TRBJ2-7	TRBV28
CASSESQIYGYTF	TGTGCCAGCAGTGAAAGCCAGATCTATGGCTACACCTTC	.	.	13	TRBJ1-2	TRBV6-1
CASSLSGGRYNEQFF	TGTGCCAGCAGCTTGAGCGGGGGTCGATACAATGAGCAGTTCTTC	TRBD2	many	15	TRBJ2-1	TRBV5-6
CASSSGGTGELFF	TGCGCCAGCAGCTCAGGGGGCACCGGGGAGCTGTTTTTT	TRBD1	many	13	TRBJ2-2	TRBV5-1
CASSIVVFRGVRVGGSRGNEQFF	TGTGCCAGTAGTATAGTGGTTTTCAGGGGTGTGCGGGTCGGAGGGAGCCGAGGTAATGAGCAGTTCTTC	.	.	23	TRBJ2-1	TRBV19
CSARPDTGVPYGYTF	TGCAGTGCTAGACCGGACACGGGTGTGCCGTATGGCTACACCTTC	.	.	15	TRBJ1-2	TRBV20-1
CASRTGPVTDTQYF	TGTGCCAGCAGGACGGGACCCGTCACAGATACGCAGTATTTT	.	many	14	TRBJ2-3	TRBV28
CASSIAEYSNQPQHF	TGTGCCAGTAGTATTGCAGAATATAGCAATCAGCCCCAGCATTTT	.	once	15	TRBJ1-5	TRBV19
CASTSRGLGEAFF	TGTGCCAGCACGTCAAGAGGGCTTGGTGAAGCTTTCTTT	.	many	13	TRBJ1-1	TRBV2
CASSLRTGGVYGYTF	TGTGCCAGCAGCTTACGGACAGGGGGGGTCTATGGCTACACCTTC	TRBD1	many	15	TRBJ1-2	TRBV7-2
CASSLVPPYGTDYNEQFF	TGTGCCAGCAGCTTAGTCCCCCCGTATGGGACAGATTACAATGAGCAGTTCTTC	TRBD1	few	18	TRBJ2-1	TRBV7-6
CASSQLAGVHYEQYF	TGTGCCAGCAGTCAACTAGCGGGAGTCCACTACGAGCAGTACTTC	TRBD2	many	15	TRBJ2-7	TRBV6-1
CASSEYQETQYF	TGTGCCAGCAGTGAATACCAGGAGACCCAGTACTTC	.	many	12	TRBJ2-5	TRBV25-1
CASSGPSLETQYF	TGTGCCAGCAGTGGGCCGTCACTCGAGACCCAGTACTTC	.	many	13	TRBJ2-5	TRBV28
CSVTSGGRTDTQYF	TGCAGTGTAACTAGCGGGGGGAGGACAGATACGCAGTATTTT	TRBD2	many	14	TRBJ2-3	TRBV20-1
CASSAVRNEQYF	TGTGCCAGCAGTGCTGTCCGGAACGAGCAGTACTTC	.	few	12	TRBJ2-7	TRBV6-1